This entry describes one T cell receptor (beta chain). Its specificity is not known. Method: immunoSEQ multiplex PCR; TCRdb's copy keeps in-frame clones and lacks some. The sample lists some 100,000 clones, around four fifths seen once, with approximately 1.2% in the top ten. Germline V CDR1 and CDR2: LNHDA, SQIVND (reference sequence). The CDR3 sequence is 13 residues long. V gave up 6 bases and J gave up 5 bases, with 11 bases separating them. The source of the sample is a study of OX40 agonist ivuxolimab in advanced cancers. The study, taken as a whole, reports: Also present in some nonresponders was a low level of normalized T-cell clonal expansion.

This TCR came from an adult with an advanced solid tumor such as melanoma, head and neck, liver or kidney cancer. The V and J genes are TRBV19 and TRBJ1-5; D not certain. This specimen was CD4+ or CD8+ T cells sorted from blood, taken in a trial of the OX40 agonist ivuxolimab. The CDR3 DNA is TGTGCCAGTAGCCAGGACTGGGATCAGCCCCAGCATTTT. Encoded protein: CASSQDWDQPQHF.